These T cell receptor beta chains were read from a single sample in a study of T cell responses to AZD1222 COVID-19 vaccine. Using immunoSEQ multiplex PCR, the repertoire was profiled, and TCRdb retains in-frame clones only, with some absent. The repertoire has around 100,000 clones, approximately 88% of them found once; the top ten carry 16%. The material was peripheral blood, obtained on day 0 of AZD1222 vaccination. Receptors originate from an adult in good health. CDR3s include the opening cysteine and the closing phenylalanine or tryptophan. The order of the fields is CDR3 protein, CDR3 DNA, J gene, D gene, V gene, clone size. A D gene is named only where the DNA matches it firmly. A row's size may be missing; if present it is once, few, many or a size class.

CDR3: CASGRERHQYF; DNA: TGTGCCAGCGGCCGGGAACGTCATCAGTACTTC; J: TRBJ2-4; D: -; V: TRBV27; size: -
CDR3: CASSVPGQGNGGYTF; DNA: TGTGCCAGCAGTGTGCCGGGACAGGGGAATGGTGGCTACACCTTC; J: TRBJ1-2; D: TRBD1; V: TRBV2; size: -
CDR3: CASSTLGTNYEQYF; DNA: TGTGCCAGCAGCACCCTCGGGACAAACTACGAGCAGTACTTC; J: TRBJ2-7; D: -; V: TRBV7-9; size: -
CDR3: CASSLDRGFTEAFF; DNA: TGTGCCAGCAGCTTGGATCGGGGTTTCACTGAAGCTTTCTTT; J: TRBJ1-1; D: -; V: TRBV5-4; size: once
CDR3: CASSLAGQGFTDTQYF; DNA: TGCGCCAGCAGCTTGGCCGGACAGGGGTTCACAGATACGCAGTATTTT; J: TRBJ2-3; D: TRBD1; V: TRBV5-1; size: -
CDR3: CASSSGIGTDVNIQYF; DNA: TGTGCCAGCAGCTCCGGGATTGGGACAGACGTTAACATTCAGTACTTC; J: TRBJ2-4; D: TRBD1; V: TRBV11-3; size: -
CDR3: CASSQGWLRGGRSDTQYF; DNA: TGCGCCAGCAGCCAAGGGTGGCTGCGCGGGGGGAGGTCAGATACGCAGTATTTT; J: TRBJ2-3; D: TRBD2; V: TRBV4-1; size: -
CDR3: CASSLGQREQPQHF; DNA: TGTGCCAGCAGCTTGGGGCAGCGAGAGCAGCCCCAGCATTTT; J: TRBJ1-5; D: -; V: TRBV5-6; size: -
CDR3: CSLRGQETQYF; DNA: TGCAGCTTGAGGGGGCAAGAGACCCAGTACTTC; J: TRBJ2-5; D: -; V: TRBV29-1; size: -
CDR3: CASSPPAGGETQYF; DNA: TGTGCCAGCTCACCACCGGCAGGGGGAGAGACCCAGTACTTC; J: TRBJ2-5; D: TRBD1; V: TRBV18; size: -
CDR3: CASSLGLAGENEQFF; DNA: TGTGCCAGCAGCCTGGGACTAGCGGGAGAAAATGAGCAGTTCTTC; J: TRBJ2-1; D: TRBD2; V: TRBV5-4; size: -
CDR3: CASSLSIGEQFF; DNA: TGTGCCAGCAGCTTAAGTATCGGGGAGCAGTTCTTC; J: TRBJ2-1; D: -; V: TRBV7-2; size: -
CDR3: CASSEGLIGQPQHF; DNA: TGTGCCAGCAGTGAAGGACTGATTGGTCAGCCCCAGCATTTT; J: TRBJ1-5; D: -; V: TRBV2; size: -
CDR3: CASSLGVSNYGYTF; DNA: TGTGCCAGCAGTTTAGGAGTATCTAACTATGGCTACACCTTC; J: TRBJ1-2; D: -; V: TRBV27; size: -
CDR3: CASSRGAMNTEAFF; DNA: TGTGCCAGCAGTCGTGGGGCCATGAACACTGAAGCTTTCTTT; J: TRBJ1-1; D: -; V: TRBV9; size: -
CDR3: CASSGVERNNQPQHF; DNA: TGTGCCAGCAGTGGTGTCGAGCGGAATAATCAGCCCCAGCATTTT; J: TRBJ1-5; D: -; V: TRBV28; size: -
CDR3: CATSGTGHTEAFF; DNA: TGTGCCACCAGCGGGACAGGTCACACTGAAGCTTTCTTT; J: TRBJ1-1; D: TRBD1; V: TRBV15; size: once
CDR3: CASGPDPGPQETQYF; DNA: TGTGCCAGCGGACCCGACCCGGGACCTCAAGAGACCCAGTACTTC; J: TRBJ2-5; D: -; V: TRBV6-5; size: -
CDR3: CASAQFVGGGQYF; DNA: TGTGCTAGTGCTCAATTTGTGGGTGGTGGGCAGTACTTC; J: TRBJ2-7; D: -; V: TRBV12-5; size: few
CDR3: CAGSKREEGGELFF; DNA: TGTGCCGGTTCAAAGCGGGAGGAGGGCGGGGAGCTGTTTTTT; J: TRBJ2-2; D: TRBD2; V: TRBV2; size: -
CDR3: CASSSPVPYEQYF; DNA: TGTGCCAGCAGCAGCCCCGTGCCCTACGAGCAGTACTTC; J: TRBJ2-7; D: -; V: TRBV12-3/TRBV12-4; size: -